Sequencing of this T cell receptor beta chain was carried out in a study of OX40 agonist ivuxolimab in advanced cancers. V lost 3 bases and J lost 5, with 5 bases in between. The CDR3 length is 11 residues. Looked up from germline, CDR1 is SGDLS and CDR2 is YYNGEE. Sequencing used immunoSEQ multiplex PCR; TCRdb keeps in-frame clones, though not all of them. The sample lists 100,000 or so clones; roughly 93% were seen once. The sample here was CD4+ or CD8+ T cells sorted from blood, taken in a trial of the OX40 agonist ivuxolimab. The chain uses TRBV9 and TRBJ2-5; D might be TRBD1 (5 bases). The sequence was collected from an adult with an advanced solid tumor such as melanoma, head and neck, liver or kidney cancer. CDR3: CASSEGETQYF. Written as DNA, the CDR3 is TGTGCCAGCAGCGAGGGGGAGACCCAGTACTTC.